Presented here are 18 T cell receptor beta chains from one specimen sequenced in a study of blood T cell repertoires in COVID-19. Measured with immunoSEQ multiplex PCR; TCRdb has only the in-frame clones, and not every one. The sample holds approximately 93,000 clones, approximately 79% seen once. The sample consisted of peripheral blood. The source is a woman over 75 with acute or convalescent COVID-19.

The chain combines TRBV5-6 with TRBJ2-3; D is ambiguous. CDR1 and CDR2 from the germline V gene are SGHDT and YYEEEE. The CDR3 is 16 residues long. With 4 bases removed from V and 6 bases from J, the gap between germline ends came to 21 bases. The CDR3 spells CASSPMQDSPVDTQYF. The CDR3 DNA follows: TGTGCCAGCAGCCCAATGCAAGACTCTCCTGTGGATACGCAGTATTTT.

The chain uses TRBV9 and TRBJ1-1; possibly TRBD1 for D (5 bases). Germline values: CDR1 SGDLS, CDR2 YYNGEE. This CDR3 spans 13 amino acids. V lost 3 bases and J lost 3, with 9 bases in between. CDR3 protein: CASSEWGDTEAFF. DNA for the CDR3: TGTGCCAGCAGCGAATGGGGGGACACTGAAGCTTTCTTT.

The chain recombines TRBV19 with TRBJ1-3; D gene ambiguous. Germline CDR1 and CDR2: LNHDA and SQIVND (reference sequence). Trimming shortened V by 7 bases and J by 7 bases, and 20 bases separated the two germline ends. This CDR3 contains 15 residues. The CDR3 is CASTERGHKRNTIYF. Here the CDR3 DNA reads TGTGCCAGTACCGAGAGAGGGCACAAACGCAACACCATATATTTT.

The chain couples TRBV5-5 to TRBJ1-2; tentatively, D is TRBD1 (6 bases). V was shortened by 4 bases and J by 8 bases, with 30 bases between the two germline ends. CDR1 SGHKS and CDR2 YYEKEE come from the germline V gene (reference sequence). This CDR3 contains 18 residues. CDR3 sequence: CASSPTPLAQGLSGGYTF. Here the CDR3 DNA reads TGTGCCAGCAGCCCGACCCCCCTCGCACAGGGTCTCTCGGGGGGCTACACCTTC.

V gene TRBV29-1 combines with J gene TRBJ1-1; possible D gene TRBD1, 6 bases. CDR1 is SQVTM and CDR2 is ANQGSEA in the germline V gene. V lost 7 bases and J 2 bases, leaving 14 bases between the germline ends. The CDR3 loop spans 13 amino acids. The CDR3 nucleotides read TGCAGCGGTTGCAGGGGATCTAACACTGAAGCTTTCTTT. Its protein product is CSGCRGSNTEAFF.

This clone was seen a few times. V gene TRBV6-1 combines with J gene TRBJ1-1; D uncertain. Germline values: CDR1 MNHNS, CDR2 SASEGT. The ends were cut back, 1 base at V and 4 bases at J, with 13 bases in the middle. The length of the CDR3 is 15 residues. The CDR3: CASSEGAAGGTEAFF. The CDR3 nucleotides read TGTGCCAGCAGTGAAGGGGCCGCGGGAGGCACTGAAGCTTTCTTT.

In nucleotides, the CDR3 is TGTGCCAGCAGTAAGGACAGGGAGAGCACTGAAGCTTTCTTT. The encoded protein is CASSKDRESTEAFF. The chain couples TRBV6-4 to TRBJ1-1, with 8 positions matching TRBD1. The length of the CDR3 is 14 residues. The germline CDR1 and CDR2 sequences are MRHNA and SNTAGT. With 5 bases clipped from V and 4 bases from J, the junction kept 6 bases outside the gene matches.

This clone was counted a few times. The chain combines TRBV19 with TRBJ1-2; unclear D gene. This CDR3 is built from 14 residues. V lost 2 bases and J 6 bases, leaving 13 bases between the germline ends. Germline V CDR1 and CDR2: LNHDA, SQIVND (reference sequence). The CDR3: CASSISGIVDGYTF. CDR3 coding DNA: TGTGCCAGTAGTATATCAGGTATTGTGGATGGCTACACCTTC.

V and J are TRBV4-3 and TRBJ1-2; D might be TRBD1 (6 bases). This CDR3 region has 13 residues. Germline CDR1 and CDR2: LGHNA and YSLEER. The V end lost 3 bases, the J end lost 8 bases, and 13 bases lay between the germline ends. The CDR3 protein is CASSQRGGRGYTF. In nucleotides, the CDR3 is TGCGCCAGCAGCCAGAGGGGGGGTCGCGGCTACACCTTC.

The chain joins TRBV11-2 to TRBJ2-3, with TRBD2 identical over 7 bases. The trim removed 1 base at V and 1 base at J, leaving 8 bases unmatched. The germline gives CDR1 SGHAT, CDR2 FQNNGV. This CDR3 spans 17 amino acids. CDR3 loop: CASSLGPLAAGTDTQYF. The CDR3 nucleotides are TGTGCCAGCAGCTTAGGCCCTCTAGCGGCAGGCACAGATACGCAGTATTTT.

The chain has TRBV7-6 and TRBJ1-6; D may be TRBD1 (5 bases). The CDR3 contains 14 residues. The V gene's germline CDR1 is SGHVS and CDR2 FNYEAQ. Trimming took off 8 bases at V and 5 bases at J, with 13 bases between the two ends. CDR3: CASRTGLNNSPLHF. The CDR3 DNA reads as TGTGCCAGCCGGACGGGACTGAATAATTCACCCCTCCACTTT.

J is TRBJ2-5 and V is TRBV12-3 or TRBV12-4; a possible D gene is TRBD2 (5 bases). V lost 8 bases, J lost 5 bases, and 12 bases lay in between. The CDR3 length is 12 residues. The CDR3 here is CASSRGEETQYF. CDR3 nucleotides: TGTGCCAGCTCCCGGGGAGAGGAGACCCAGTACTTC.

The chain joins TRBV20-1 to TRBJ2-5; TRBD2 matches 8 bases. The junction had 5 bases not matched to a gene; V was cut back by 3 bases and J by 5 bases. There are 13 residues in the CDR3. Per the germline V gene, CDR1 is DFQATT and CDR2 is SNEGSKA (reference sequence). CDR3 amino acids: CSASPSGYETQYF. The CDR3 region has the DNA TGCAGTGCTAGTCCTAGCGGGTACGAGACCCAGTACTTC.

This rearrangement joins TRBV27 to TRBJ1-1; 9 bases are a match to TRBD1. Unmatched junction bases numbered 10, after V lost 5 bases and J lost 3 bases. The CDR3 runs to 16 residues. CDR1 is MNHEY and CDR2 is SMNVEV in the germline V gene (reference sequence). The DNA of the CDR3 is TGTGCCAGCAGTCCCGGGACAGGGCTGTTAGACACTGAAGCTTTCTTT. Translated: CASSPGTGLLDTEAFF.

CDR3 sequence reads: CASSLGLFNSPLHF. The CDR3 DNA follows: TGTGCCAGCAGCCTAGGACTGTTCAATTCACCCCTCCACTTT. This chain uses TRBV9 with TRBJ1-6; D gene ambiguous. The germline V and J ends were trimmed by 4 bases and 7 bases, with 12 bases remaining between them. The CDR3 length is 14 residues. The germline V gene has CDR1 SGDLS and CDR2 YYNGEE.

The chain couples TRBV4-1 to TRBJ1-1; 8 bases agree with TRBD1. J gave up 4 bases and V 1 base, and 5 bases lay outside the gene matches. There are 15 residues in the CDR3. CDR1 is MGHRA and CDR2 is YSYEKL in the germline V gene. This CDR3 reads CASSQAGQGGTEAFF. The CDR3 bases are TGCGCCAGCAGCCAAGCTGGACAGGGCGGCACTGAAGCTTTCTTT.

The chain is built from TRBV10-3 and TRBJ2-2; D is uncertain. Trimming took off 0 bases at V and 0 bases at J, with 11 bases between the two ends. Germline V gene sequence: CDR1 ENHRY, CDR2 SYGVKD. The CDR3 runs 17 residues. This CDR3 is CAISESVQQSNTGELFF. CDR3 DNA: TGTGCCATCAGTGAGTCCGTGCAACAATCGAACACCGGGGAGCTGTTTTTT.

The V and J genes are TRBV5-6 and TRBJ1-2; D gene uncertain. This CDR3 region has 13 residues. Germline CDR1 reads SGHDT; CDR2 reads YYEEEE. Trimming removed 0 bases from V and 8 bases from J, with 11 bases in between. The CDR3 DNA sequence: TGTGCCAGCAGCTTGGGCCTCGGAGAGGGCTACACCTTC. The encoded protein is CASSLGLGEGYTF.